A single T cell receptor beta chain is shown here with its context. The antigen remains unidentified. Assay version v3.0 of immunoSEQ was used, and it was run at survey level. Clones were read by immunoSEQ multiplex PCR, and TCRdb kept only the in-frame ones, dropping some. The table lists about 21,000 clones, 84% of them singletons. This specimen belongs to a study of long-term antiretroviral therapy in people with HIV. Study observations and caveats: Clones expanded before ART dominated the repertoire at all time points. Narrower CDR3 length ranges marked HIV repertoires relative to controls.

Held in samples before DNA extraction were 1-10 million cryopreserved PBMC. This CDR3 region has 11 residues. V dropped 1 base and J dropped 3 bases, with 3 bases sitting between them. From germline, CDR1 is DFQATT and CDR2 SNEGSKA (reference sequence). This clonotype was sampled from a woman aged 45-59 years with HIV. Sequenced here: unsorted PBMCs, sampled 1.9 years after starting antiretroviral therapy. The chain uses TRBV20-1 and TRBJ1-1; no clear D. CDR3 bases: TGCAGTGCTAGAGCGTACACTGAAGCTTTCTTT. Its protein is CSARAYTEAFF.